This T cell receptor beta chain derives from a study of technical replicates of blood from several donors. V was cut by 1 base and J by 7 bases, with 13 bases left in between. Per the germline V gene, CDR1 is SGHTA and CDR2 is FQGNSA. The CDR3 totals 14 residues. Profiling relied on immunoSEQ multiplex PCR, and the TCRdb table lists in-frame clones only, not all of them. The table has about 83,000 clones, approximately 96% seen once. Sequences were obtained from T cells isolated from PBMCs. The rearrangement uses TRBV7-2 and TRBJ1-2; D unclear. This sequence was found in a human donor in good health. The CDR3 region has the DNA TGTGCCAGCAGCTTAGGATTTAGGGAGATTGGCTACACCTTC. This sequence encodes CASSLGFREIGYTF. Supplemented by reference TRBV7-2 and TRBJ1-2, the full variable domain reads GAGVSQSPSNKVTEKGKDVELRCDPISGHTALYWYRQSLGQGLEFLIYFQGNSAPDKSGLPSDRFSAERTGGSVSTLTIQRTQQEDSAVYLCASSLGFREIGYTFGSGTRLTVV.